This TCR beta chain was sequenced during a study of cytotoxic CD8 clonotypes in ibrutinib-treated CLL. Regarding this clone: The target antigen is unknown.

Study-level findings and limits: Under therapy, public clonotypes either contracted or stayed stable, and they were uncommon.

This CDR3 comprises 15 residues. The V gene's germline CDR1 is SNHLY and CDR2 FYNNEI. The V and J ends lost 0 bases and 5 bases respectively, with 13 bases between them. This table comes from immunoSEQ multiplex PCR, and its TCRdb copy is limited to in-frame clones, with some not included. The sample has fewer than 100,000 clones; about 82% are singletons. Genomic DNA for TCR beta libraries, around 2.1 micrograms, came from cryopreserved PBMCs. This rearrangement joins TRBV2 to TRBJ1-2; no clear D gene. The sequence came from a human donor with chronic lymphocytic leukemia. Specimen: PBMCs, collected before ibrutinib treatment. The CDR3 sequence: CASSEAALFRYGYTF. In DNA, the CDR3 is TGTGCCAGCAGTGAAGCAGCACTCTTTAGGTATGGCTACACCTTC.